This TCR beta chain appears in the sequencing data of a study of blood T cell repertoires in COVID-19. Study details: PBMCs, B-cell-depleted T cells, or T cells provided the cDNA or gDNA that made up the material.

CDR1 and CDR2 (germline): SGHVS, FNYEAQ. The CDR3 contains 15 residues. V lost 0 bases, J lost 2 bases, and 11 bases lay in between. Per the study methods: Reference gene primers were amplified, and this amplification served to estimate nucleated cell counts. Libraries were prepared by immunoSEQ multiplex PCR; TCRdb keeps only in-frame clonotypes and omits some of them. The V and J calls and clone size were taken over from that table, and D and trimming were inferred from the DNA. The data hold about 62,000 clones, with roughly 92% observed a single time. The TCR originated in a human donor in a cohort sampled during active COVID-19. The sequencing sample was made of peripheral blood. The J gene is TRBJ2-7, the V gene TRBV7-6, with D perhaps TRBD2 (5 bases). The CDR3 spells CASSLALAGTYEQYF. For the CDR3, the DNA is TGTGCCAGCAGCTTAGCCCTCGCGGGCACCTACGAGCAGTACTTC.